A single sample is the source of the 13 T cell receptor beta chains below, sequenced in a study of blood T cell repertoires in COVID-19. Repertoires were generated with immunoSEQ multiplex PCR, while TCRdb's copy carries only in-frame clones and drops some. In the table there are over 250,000 clones, around three quarters of which are singletons. The sample comprised peripheral blood. The receptors come from an elderly woman with acute or convalescent COVID-19.

The CDR3 here is CASSLPYRFGQPQHF. CDR3 bases: TGCGCCAGCAGCTTACCCTACAGGTTCGGCCAGCCCCAGCATTTT. The rearrangement links TRBV5-1 to TRBJ1-5; D perhaps matches TRBD1 (5 bases). CDR3 length equals 15 residues. Trimming removed 2 bases from V and 7 bases from J, with 16 bases in between. Germline-derived CDR1 and CDR2 are SGHRS and YFSETQ.

This clone was observed a few times. The chain employs TRBV5-1 and TRBJ2-2; 7 bases are shared with TRBD1. In germline, CDR1 is SGHRS, CDR2 YFSETQ. This CDR3 spans 15 amino acids. V shed 2 bases and J 4 bases; nucleotides not matched to a gene: 5. In DNA form, the CDR3 reads TGCGCCAGCAGCTTTACAGGGGACCGCACCGGGGAGCTGTTTTTT. Translating gives CASSFTGDRTGELFF.

The rearrangement joins TRBV20-1 to TRBJ2-5, with D unclear. V was cut by 5 bases and J by 5 bases, with 6 bases left in between. The CDR3 loop spans 10 amino acids. Germline-derived CDR1 and CDR2 are DFQATT and SNEGSKA (reference sequence). CDR3 DNA: TGCAGTGCTCTGGAGGAGACCCAGTACTTC. This translates into CSALEETQYF.

This clone was seen only a few times. The V gene is TRBV5-4, the J gene TRBJ1-2, with TRBD1 matching over 11 bases. Losses at the gene ends were 4 bases for V and 7 bases for J; bases not matched to a gene: 3. The CDR3 totals 13 residues. Germline values: CDR1 SGHNT, CDR2 YYREEE (reference sequence). The CDR3 loop reads CASSPDRGLGYTF. The CDR3 nucleotides read TGTGCCAGCAGCCCGGACAGGGGGCTTGGCTACACCTTC.

The chain joins TRBV7-9 to TRBJ2-4, with D hard to call. Looked up from germline, CDR1 is SEHNR and CDR2 is FQNEAQ (reference sequence). The CDR3 consists of 13 residues. The V end was cut by 5 bases, the J end by 0 bases, with 5 bases between. The DNA for the CDR3 is TGTGCCAGCAGCCCTCTAGCCAAAAACATTCAGTACTTC. Its translation: CASSPLAKNIQYF.

This clone was seen only once. The chain couples TRBV5-5 to TRBJ1-6, with 8 nucleotides matching TRBD1. V shed 7 bases and J 11 bases; nucleotides not matched to a gene: 14. The CDR3 runs 15 residues. The V gene's germline CDR1 is SGHKS and CDR2 YYEKEE (reference sequence). The CDR3 DNA is TGTGCCAGCCTCCCCACGGGACAGGCCCGTACACCCCTCCACTTT. Its protein product is CASLPTGQARTPLHF.

The chain is built from TRBV5-1 and TRBJ2-1; 12 bases line up with TRBD2. V shed 3 bases, J shed 12 bases, and the junction held 7 bases outside the gene matches. The CDR3 extends over 14 amino acids. Germline V gives CDR1 SGHRS, CDR2 YFSETQ. CDR3 in DNA: TGCGCCAGCAGCTCTAGGACTAGCGGGATGGGGCAGTTCTTC. Translating it yields CASSSRTSGMGQFF.

V gene TRBV3-1 (or the pseudogene TRBV3-2) combines with J gene TRBJ2-2; D perhaps matches TRBD2 (7 bases). Trimming took off 1 base at V and 7 bases at J, with 10 bases between the two ends. This CDR3 has 14 amino acids. Germline V CDR1 and CDR2: LGHDT, YNNKEL (reference sequence). The CDR3 DNA reads as TGTGCCAGCAGCCAAGGAGGGGGGGACGGGGAGCTGTTTTTT. Translated, it gives CASSQGGGDGELFF.

This sequence joins TRBV24-1 and TRBJ2-3; D is perhaps TRBD2 (6 bases). The germline gives CDR1 KGHDR, CDR2 SFDVKD. The V end was cut by 4 bases, the J end by 5 bases, with 15 bases between. This CDR3 has 15 residues. CDR3 sequence: CATSEGRWSGDTQYF. DNA for the CDR3: TGTGCCACCAGTGAAGGGAGGTGGTCGGGAGATACGCAGTATTTT.

This clone has more than one count but fewer than ten. The chain joins TRBV10-3 to TRBJ2-3, with TRBD1 identical over 9 bases. There are 13 residues in the CDR3. Germline values: CDR1 ENHRY, CDR2 SYGVKD. Losses at the gene ends were 6 bases for V and 6 bases for J; bases not matched to a gene: 4. The CDR3 nucleotides are TGTGCCATCAGGACAGGGGGGCGGGATACGCAGTATTTT. It encodes CAIRTGGRDTQYF.

This chain joins TRBV2 and TRBJ1-1; 7 bases are shared with TRBD1. CDR1 and CDR2 (germline): SNHLY, FYNNEI. V trimming: 7 bases; J trimming: 0 bases; junction bases outside the gene matches: 8. The CDR3 has 15 amino acids. For the CDR3, the DNA is TGTGCCAGCACCAATCTACAGGGGTTGAACACTGAAGCTTTCTTT. Its translation is CASTNLQGLNTEAFF.

The J gene is TRBJ1-2, the V gene TRBV15; D remains ambiguous. V was clipped by 0 bases and J by 4 bases, with 9 bases between them. The CDR3 runs 14 residues. The germline CDR1 and CDR2 sequences are LNHNV and YYDKDF (reference sequence). The CDR3 region is CATSRDGHGYGYTF. DNA for the CDR3: TGTGCCACCAGCAGAGATGGGCACGGCTATGGCTACACCTTC.

A few counts support this clone. The chain's CDR3 is CASSLGQLFSGNTIYF. CDR3 DNA sequence: TGTGCCAGCAGCTTGGGACAGCTCTTCTCTGGAAACACCATATATTTT. The gene calls are TRBV5-6 and TRBJ1-3, with a weak D call TRBD1 (5 bases). The CDR3 consists of 16 residues. The germline V and J ends were trimmed by 0 bases and 0 bases, with 10 bases remaining between them. The germline CDR1 and CDR2 sequences are SGHDT and YYEEEE. Together with reference TRBV5-6 and TRBJ1-3, the CDR3 gives the full variable domain: DAGVTQSPTHLIKTRGQQVTLRCSPKSGHDTVSWYQQALGQGPQFIFQYYEEEERQRGNFPDRFSGHQFPNYSSELNVNALLLGDSALYLCASSLGQLFSGNTIYFGEGSWLTVV.